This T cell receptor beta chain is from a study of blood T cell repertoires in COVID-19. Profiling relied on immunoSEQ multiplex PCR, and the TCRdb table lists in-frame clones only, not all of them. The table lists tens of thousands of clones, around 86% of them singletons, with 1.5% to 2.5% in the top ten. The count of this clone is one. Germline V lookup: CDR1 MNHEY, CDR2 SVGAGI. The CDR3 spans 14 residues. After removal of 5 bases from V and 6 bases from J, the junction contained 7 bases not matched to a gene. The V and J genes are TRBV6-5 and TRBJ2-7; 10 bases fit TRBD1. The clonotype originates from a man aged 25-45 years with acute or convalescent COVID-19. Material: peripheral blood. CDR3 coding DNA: TGTGCCAGCAGTCCCCGGGACAGGGGTGGCGAGCAGTACTTC. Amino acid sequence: CASSPRDRGGEQYF.